A selection of T cell receptor beta chains follows, all from one sample in a study of T cell responses to AZD1222 COVID-19 vaccine. Sequenced by immunoSEQ multiplex PCR; TCRdb stores in-frame clones only, minus some. The table has over 150,000 clones, 90% seen once; the top ten hold approximately 1.6%. The sample here was peripheral blood, taken on day 0 of AZD1222 vaccination. These receptors were obtained from an adult in good health. Each CDR3 is given with its conserved first and last residue. D genes are given only for firm matches. Expanded clones are given a class, and other clones once, few, many or no size at all.

d_gene: -
abundance: -
v_gene: TRBV18
len: 18
j_gene: TRBJ2-2
CDR3nt: TGTGCCAGCTCACCTGAATCCACCGGGATCCTTTTTACCGGGGAGCTGTTTTTT
CDR3aa: CASSPESTGILFTGELFF

d_gene: TRBD1
abundance: -
v_gene: TRBV6-5
len: 15
j_gene: TRBJ1-2
CDR3nt: TGTGCCAGCAGCAATGACAGGGTTGGGTATAGTGGCTACACCTTC
CDR3aa: CASSNDRVGYSGYTF

d_gene: -
abundance: -
v_gene: TRBV6-5
len: 15
j_gene: TRBJ1-1
CDR3nt: TGTGCCAGCAGTTCGGACTCACAAGGGAAACGTGAAGCTTTCTTT
CDR3aa: CASSSDSQGKREAFF

d_gene: -
abundance: -
v_gene: TRBV6-5
len: 14
j_gene: TRBJ1-1
CDR3nt: TGTGCCAGCATAGGTTTCCTCATGAACACTGAAGCTTTCTTT
CDR3aa: CASIGFLMNTEAFF

d_gene: -
abundance: -
v_gene: TRBV7-9
len: 13
j_gene: TRBJ1-1
CDR3nt: TGTGCCAGCAGCTGGGCAGGGAACAAAGGAGCTTTCTTT
CDR3aa: CASSWAGNKGAFF

d_gene: -
abundance: once
v_gene: TRBV27
len: 15
j_gene: TRBJ1-2
CDR3nt: TGTGCCAGCAGTTTAAGCAAGGGTCCCATGGATGGCTACACCTTC
CDR3aa: CASSLSKGPMDGYTF

d_gene: -
abundance: -
v_gene: TRBV28
len: 15
j_gene: TRBJ1-5
CDR3nt: TGTGCCAGCAGTTTCAGTGATGGACATAATCAGCCCCAGCATTTT
CDR3aa: CASSFSDGHNQPQHF

d_gene: -
abundance: -
v_gene: TRBV29-1
len: 14
j_gene: TRBJ1-1
CDR3nt: TGCAGCGTTGAACAGGGACAAGTGAACACTGAAGCTTTCTTT
CDR3aa: CSVEQGQVNTEAFF

d_gene: -
abundance: once
v_gene: TRBV5-6
len: 14
j_gene: TRBJ1-1
CDR3nt: TGTGCCAGCAGCCCACAGAACATGAACACTGAAGCTTTCTTT
CDR3aa: CASSPQNMNTEAFF

d_gene: TRBD1
abundance: -
v_gene: TRBV6-1
len: 18
j_gene: TRBJ2-6
CDR3nt: TGTGCCAGCAGTAAAGACAGGGGGATCCGCTCTGGGGCCAACGTCCTGACTTTC
CDR3aa: CASSKDRGIRSGANVLTF